This T cell receptor beta chain was sequenced in a study of cytomegalovirus exposure and HLA in healthy donors. On the study more broadly: The same platform as the roughly 670 first-cohort repertoires was used for the 120 validation repertoires, a later analysis reported. Study observations and caveats: Cytomegalovirus association was listed for roughly 160 TCR beta chains.

Germline CDR1 reads SNHLY; CDR2 reads FYNNEI. With 5 bases removed from V and 4 bases from J, the gap between germline ends came to 15 bases. There are 14 residues in the CDR3. As regards this clone: The antigen is unknown.

Sequenced by immunoSEQ multiplex PCR; TCRdb stores in-frame clones only, minus some. The sample carries 99,000 or so clones, roughly nine tenths recorded once. The sequenced material came from PBMCs. The sequence derives from a woman between 18 and 29 years old in good health and CMV-seropositive. This chain connects TRBV2 to TRBJ2-7, with a possible D match to TRBD1 (6 bases). CDR3 sequence: CASSPRDISYEQYF. CDR3 nucleotides: TGTGCCAGCAGTCCTCGGGACATATCGTACGAGCAGTACTTC.